The 21 T cell receptor beta chains listed next were all sequenced from one sample in a study of T-cell reconstitution after alpha-beta-depleted transplantation in children. As it was prepared, the TCRbeta library received unique molecular identifiers. From the PCR reads, TCRdb called clonotypes with MiXCR, one entry per CDR3 protein. Found here are about 340,000 distinct CDR3 sequences, roughly 14% of them singletons; the top ten hold about 3.9%. The sequenced sample was PBMCs, obtained from the stem cell graft. The receptors stem from a human donor who donated a stem cell graft to a child with Fanconi anemia.

V usage is TRBV12-3 or TRBV12-4 and J usage is TRBJ1-4; tentatively, D is TRBD1 (6 bases). The length of the CDR3 is 13 residues. V was cut by 8 bases and J by 6 bases, with 13 bases left in between. For the CDR3, the DNA is TGTGCCAGCCAGACAGGAAGCTATGAAAAACTGTTTTTT. Its translation: CASQTGSYEKLFF.

This clonotype has just a few counts. This sequence joins TRBV5-1 and TRBJ2-3; 9 nucleotides align to TRBD2. V lost 3 bases to trimming and J lost 2 bases; unmatched junction nucleotides: 7. There are 16 residues in the CDR3. In germline, CDR1 is SGHRS, CDR2 YFSETQ. The CDR3 DNA reads as TGCGCCAGCAGCTCCCGCGCGGGGGGGGACACAGATACGCAGTATTTT. Protein sequence: CASSSRAGGDTDTQYF.

The chain recombines TRBV4-1 with TRBJ1-2, with 10 bases fitting TRBD1. V trimming: 1 base; J trimming: 4 bases; junction bases outside the gene matches: 6. CDR1 MGHRA and CDR2 YSYEKL come from the germline V gene. The CDR3 loop spans 16 amino acids. The CDR3 region has the DNA TGCGCCAGCAGCCAAGGACAGGGGGCGCAAGTCTATGGCTACACCTTC. Its protein product is CASSQGQGAQVYGYTF.

At least ten counts were recorded for this clonotype. The chain joins TRBV2 to TRBJ1-1; D is unclear. The germline V gene has CDR1 SNHLY and CDR2 FYNNEI. The CDR3 contains 12 residues. Between the trimmed V and J ends, which lost 5 bases and 6 bases, there was a span of 10 bases. The CDR3 is CASSRDVPEAFF. The DNA of the CDR3 is TGTGCCAGCAGTAGGGATGTTCCTGAAGCTTTCTTT.

This chain joins TRBV7-8 and TRBJ2-2, with a possible D match to TRBD2 (6 bases). Germline CDR1 and CDR2: SGHVS and FQNEAQ. The CDR3 length is 16 residues. V lost 1 base and J 3 bases, leaving 12 bases between the germline ends. The CDR3 is CASSLVGTPHTGELFF. The DNA of the CDR3 is TGTGCCAGCAGCTTAGTCGGGACTCCTCACACCGGGGAGCTGTTTTTT.

There are many counts of this clonotype. One end of the junction does not line up with germline, which may come from a read error. This sequence joins TRBV12-3 or TRBV12-4 and TRBJ1-2, with D uncertain. This CDR3 is built from 13 residues. The CDR3 protein is CASSPHPEGRPSF. CDR3 bases: TGTGCCAGCAGTCCTCACCCTGAGGGAAGACCGTCCTTC.

This clonotype was recorded many times. V usage is TRBV7-9 and J usage is TRBJ2-2, with a tentative D call TRBD2 (6 bases). V lost 3 bases and J 2 bases, leaving 13 bases between the germline ends. The CDR3 contains 16 residues. Per germline, CDR1 SEHNR and CDR2 FQNEAQ (reference sequence). The chain's CDR3 is CASSFASGFNTGELFF. The DNA for the CDR3 is TGTGCCAGCAGCTTTGCCAGCGGGTTTAACACCGGGGAGCTGTTTTTT.

This clonotype was seen a few times. The chain joins TRBV29-1 to TRBJ1-5, with no clear D. CDR3 length: 13 residues. Germline V gene data show CDR1 as SQVTM and CDR2 as ANQGSEA. V was shortened by 3 bases and J by 6 bases, with 12 bases between the two germline ends. For the CDR3, the DNA is TGCAGCGTTGAGGCAAGTCCGGGTCAGCCCCAGCATTTT. Protein: CSVEASPGQPQHF. The full variable domain, rest sourced from reference TRBV29-1 and TRBJ1-5, is SAVISQKPSRDICQRGTSLTIQCQVDSQVTMMFWYRQQPGQSLTLIATANQGSEATYESGFVIDKFPISRPNLTFSTLTVSNMSPEDSSIYLCSVEASPGQPQHFGDGTRLSIL.

A few counts support this clonotype. The chain has TRBV20-1 and TRBJ2-2, with D uncertain. Trimming pared 0 bases from V and 5 bases from J, leaving 10 bases between. CDR3 length equals 14 residues. The germline gives CDR1 DFQATT, CDR2 SNEGSKA (reference sequence). DNA for the CDR3: TGCAGTGCTAGAGAGAAAGGCGTGACCGGGGAGCTGTTTTTT. It translates to CSAREKGVTGELFF.

Ten or more counts support this clonotype. The genes are TRBV5-1 and TRBJ2-7; TRBD1 or TRBD2 may be the D gene (5 bases each). The V end lost 4 bases, the J end lost 3 bases, and 17 bases lay between the germline ends. CDR1 and CDR2 from the germline V gene are SGHRS and YFSETQ. The CDR3 runs 15 residues. CDR3 bases: TGCGCCAGCAGCCGGGAAGGGGCAAAGAACTACGAGCAGTACTTC. This gives the protein CASSREGAKNYEQYF.

The table lists this clonotype with a few counts. The genes are TRBV15 and TRBJ1-6; 10 positions match TRBD1. This CDR3 comprises 15 residues. The germline V gene encodes CDR1 LNHNV and CDR2 YYDKDF (reference sequence). Germline trimming cut 0 bases from V and 9 bases from J; bases unmatched to any gene: 2. The DNA for the CDR3 is TGTGCCACCAGCAGAGATGGGACAGGGGTTTCACCCCTCCACTTT. Translation: CATSRDGTGVSPLHF.

A note on this clonotype: A read error may be the cause here, since a much bigger clone is one base away. Written as DNA, the CDR3 is TGCGCCAGCCTAGGATTTTCAGGGGGCGAGCAGTACTTC. Translation: CASLGFSGGEQYF. The V and J genes are TRBV10-2 and TRBJ2-7; 7 bases are a match to TRBD1. The CDR3 contains 13 residues. The germline V gene has CDR1 WSHSY and CDR2 SAAADI. The trim removed 8 bases at V and 6 bases at J, leaving 10 bases unmatched.

This clonotype was seen more than once but under ten times. The CDR3 DNA follows: TGCAGTGCTAGAGGGCTTCCGGGGCCTTCAGATACGCAGTATTTT. Translation: CSARGLPGPSDTQYF. The V and J genes are TRBV20-1 and TRBJ2-3; D possibly uses TRBD1 or TRBD2 (5 bases each). The CDR3 sequence is 15 residues long. V was cut by 1 base and J by 4 bases, with 15 bases left in between. The germline CDR1 and CDR2 sequences are DFQATT and SNEGSKA (reference sequence).

This clonotype was seen repeatedly, ten times or more. The V call is TRBV6-2 or TRBV6-3, the J call TRBJ2-2, with a possible D match to TRBD2 (5 bases). Germline assignment: CDR1 MNHEY and CDR2 SVGEGT. V lost 5 bases and J lost 3, with 10 bases in between. The CDR3 is 14 amino acids. CDR3 residues: CASSNGRDTGELFF. CDR3 sequence (DNA): TGTGCCAGCAGTAACGGGCGGGACACCGGGGAGCTGTTTTTT.

The chain links TRBV4-3 to TRBJ1-2, with 8 bases lining up with TRBD1. CDR3 length: 15 residues. Germline-derived CDR1 and CDR2 are LGHNA and YSLEER. The V segment lost 2 bases and the J segment 2 bases; nucleotides outside the gene matches: 4. The CDR3 region is CASSQLRTGNYGYTF. The CDR3 nucleotides read TGCGCCAGCAGCCAACTACGGACAGGGAACTATGGCTACACCTTC.

In its sample, this clonotype was seen a few times. The chain couples TRBV5-1 to TRBJ2-6; D gene unclear. Germline V gene data show CDR1 as SGHRS and CDR2 as YFSETQ. This CDR3 contains 15 residues. The ends were cut back, 2 bases at V and 10 bases at J, with 16 bases in the middle. The CDR3 nucleotides read TGCGCCAGCAGCTTATCATTCCAGGAGTTAAACGTCCTGACTTTC. It codes for CASSLSFQELNVLTF.

V is TRBV7-8 and J is TRBJ2-7, with TRBD1 identical over 9 bases. Germline values: CDR1 SGHVS, CDR2 FQNEAQ. V shed 6 bases and J 4 bases; nucleotides not matched to a gene: 28. CDR3 length equals 21 residues. CDR3 residues: CASSQYPIPTGGRAPNYEQYF. CDR3 DNA: TGTGCCAGCAGTCAATACCCTATCCCCACAGGGGGCCGGGCTCCTAATTACGAGCAGTACTTC.

At least ten counts were recorded for this clonotype. This chain links TRBV25-1 with TRBJ1-4, with D possibly being TRBD1 (5 bases). Looked up from germline, CDR1 is MGHDK and CDR2 is SYGVNS. The length of the CDR3 is 17 residues. The V end was cut by 3 bases, the J end by 6 bases, with 20 bases between. The CDR3: CASSDSPGRTFYEKLFF. The CDR3 DNA sequence: TGTGCCAGCAGTGACTCACCCGGCAGGACATTTTATGAAAAACTGTTTTTT.

The V and J genes are TRBV6-6 and TRBJ1-4; D unresolved. Deletions cut 2 bases from V and 8 bases from J, with 9 bases between. The germline V gene has CDR1 MNHNY and CDR2 SVGAGI (reference sequence). The CDR3 is 13 residues long. The chain's CDR3 is CASSYRGGEKLFF. CDR3 in DNA: TGTGCCAGCAGTTACCGGGGAGGGGAAAAACTGTTTTTT.

The chain couples TRBV2 to TRBJ1-1; possibly TRBD1 for D (5 bases). The CDR3 is 14 residues long. The V gene lost 7 bases and the J gene lost 1 base, with 13 bases spanning the gap. Looked up from germline, CDR1 is SNHLY and CDR2 is FYNNEI. The CDR3 nucleotides read TGTGCCAGCAACCCCGTCAGGGAGAACACTGAAGCTTTCTTT. Translation: CASNPVRENTEAFF.

This clonotype occurred many times. This chain uses TRBV12-3 or TRBV12-4 with TRBJ2-7; D is undetermined. The V gene lost 1 base and the J gene lost 3 bases, with 7 bases spanning the gap. This CDR3 comprises 13 residues. For the CDR3, the DNA is TGTGCCAGCAGTTTAGGATCCAGCTACGAGCAGTACTTC. It codes for CASSLGSSYEQYF.